The clone carrying this T cell receptor (beta chain) has ten or more counts. Antigen: not known. One entry per CDR3 protein, called by TCRdb with MiXCR from the reads. The sample holds 150,000 to 200,000 distinct CDR3 sequences, over 25% seen once. The germline CDR1 and CDR2 sequences are SGHTA and FQGNSA. Trimming took 5 bases from V and 2 from J; bases not matched to a gene: 2. There are 14 residues in the CDR3. These data come from a study of T cell repertoires in cytomegalovirus infection. As for the study in general: CMV infection plus the matching HLA type was flagged by public TCR beta signatures.

Findings and caveats of the study: Summed frequency of shared TCR beta families picked out CMV carriers who also had the relevant HLA. Clonotype analysis showed dominance of the ex vivo response by HLA-C-restricted CMV-specific TCR beta clonotypes.

This chain uses TRBV7-2 with TRBJ1-3; 8 bases fit TRBD1. The TCR was taken from a human donor in good health (CMV status not recorded). Some clones in this sample may be carry-over from other donors' samples. Sequenced: PBMCs. CDR3 DNA: TGTGCCAGCAGCCCGGACAGGGCTGGAAACACCATATATTTT. It specifies CASSPDRAGNTIYF.